This TCR beta chain was documented in a study of control samples from healthy donors and cancer patients. Assay: immunoSEQ multiplex PCR; the TCRdb copy retains only in-frame clones and omits some. The table records approximately 94,000 clones, roughly 84% of them present only once. Germline V CDR1 and CDR2: GTSNPN, SVGIG (reference sequence). V lost 3 bases and J 7 bases, leaving 13 bases between the germline ends. CDR3 size: 13 residues. The chain employs TRBV30 and TRBJ1-5, with a possible D match to TRBD1 (5 bases). The receptor was isolated from a woman aged 50 to 65 in good health. Sequenced sample: blood. CDR3 loop: CAWSAGRRQPQHF. The CDR3, as DNA: TGTGCCTGGAGCGCGGGACGTAGACAGCCCCAGCATTTT.